This T cell receptor beta chain was profiled in a study of blood T cell repertoires in COVID-19. Overall study: Some COVID-19 samples were acute and others convalescent; all came from the United States, Italy and Spain. T cells, B-cell-depleted T cells, or PBMCs supplied cDNA or gDNA.

The germline V gene has CDR1 SGHRS and CDR2 YFSETQ. The CDR3 consists of 15 residues. V gave up 3 bases and J gave up 0 bases, with 12 bases separating them. Authors' analysis steps: Amplification of reference gene primers provided the estimated nucleated cell counts. Libraries were prepared by immunoSEQ multiplex PCR; TCRdb keeps only in-frame clonotypes and omits some of them. V, J and clone size reflect that table, while D and trimming were determined from the DNA. This sample yields approximately 100,000 clones, of which roughly 79% are seen a single time; about 10% belongs to the top ten. The V and J genes are TRBV5-1 and TRBJ1-2; D possibly corresponds to TRBD1 (6 bases). The TCR was taken from a human donor in a cohort sampled during active COVID-19. The sequenced sample consisted of peripheral blood. The CDR3, as DNA: TGCGCCAGCAGCTGGACCGGGACAACTAACTATGGCTACACCTTC. It translates to CASSWTGTTNYGYTF.